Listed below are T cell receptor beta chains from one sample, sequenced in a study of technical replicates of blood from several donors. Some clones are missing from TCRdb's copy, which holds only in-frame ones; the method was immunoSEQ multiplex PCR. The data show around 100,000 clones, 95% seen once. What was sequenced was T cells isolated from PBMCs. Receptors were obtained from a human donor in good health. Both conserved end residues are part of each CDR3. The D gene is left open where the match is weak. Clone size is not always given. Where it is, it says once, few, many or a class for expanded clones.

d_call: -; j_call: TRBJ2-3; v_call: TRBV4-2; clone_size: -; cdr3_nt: TGTGCCAGCAGCTCACTCGCGGTCACAGATACGCAGTATTTT; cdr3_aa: CASSSLAVTDTQYF
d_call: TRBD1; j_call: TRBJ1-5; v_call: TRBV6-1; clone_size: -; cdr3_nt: TGTGCCAGCAGCCAAGAGAGACAGGGCCAGCCCCAGCATTTT; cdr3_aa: CASSQERQGQPQHF
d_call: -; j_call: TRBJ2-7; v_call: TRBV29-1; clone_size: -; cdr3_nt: TGCAGCGTTAGGGACTTCCACTCCTACGAGCAGTACTTC; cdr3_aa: CSVRDFHSYEQYF
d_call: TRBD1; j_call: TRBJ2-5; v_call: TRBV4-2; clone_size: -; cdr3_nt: TGTGCCAGCAGCCAAGTATTTGTATGGGGACAGCAAGAGACCCAGTACTTC; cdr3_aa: CASSQVFVWGQQETQYF
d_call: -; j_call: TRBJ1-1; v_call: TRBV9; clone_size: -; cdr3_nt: TGTGCCAGCAGCGTAACAAAGGGGATTGGGGACACTGAAGCTTTCTTT; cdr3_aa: CASSVTKGIGDTEAFF
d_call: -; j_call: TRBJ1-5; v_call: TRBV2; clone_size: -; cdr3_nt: TGTGCCAGCATGGGGACTTATAGCAATCAGCCCCAGCATTTT; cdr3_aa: CASMGTYSNQPQHF
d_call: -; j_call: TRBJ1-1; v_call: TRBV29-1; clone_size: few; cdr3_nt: TGCAGCGGATGGCAGAACACTGAAGCTTTCTTT; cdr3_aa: CSGWQNTEAFF
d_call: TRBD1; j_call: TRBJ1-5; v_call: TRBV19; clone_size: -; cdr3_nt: TGTGCCAGTACTCCGGGACAGGGTAATCAGCCCCAGCATTTT; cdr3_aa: CASTPGQGNQPQHF
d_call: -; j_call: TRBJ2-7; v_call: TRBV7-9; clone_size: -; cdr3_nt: TGTGCCAGCAGCTTAAGAGGCGAGCAGTACTTC; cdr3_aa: CASSLRGEQYF
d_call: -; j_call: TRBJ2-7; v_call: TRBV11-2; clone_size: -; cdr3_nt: TGTGCCAGCAGCTCCTTGTCAATACTCTACGAGCAGTACTTC; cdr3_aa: CASSSLSILYEQYF
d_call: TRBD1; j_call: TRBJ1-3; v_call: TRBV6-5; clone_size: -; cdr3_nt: TGTGCCAGCAGTAGGGCCGCGGGACAGGGAAACACCATATATTTT; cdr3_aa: CASSRAAGQGNTIYF
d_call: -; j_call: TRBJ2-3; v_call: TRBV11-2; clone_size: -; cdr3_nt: TGTGCCAGCAGCATAGGCAGGGATACGCAGTATTTT; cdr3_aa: CASSIGRDTQYF
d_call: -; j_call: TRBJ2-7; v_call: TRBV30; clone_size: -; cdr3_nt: TGTGCCTGGAGTGTCGACAGCTACGAGCAGTACTTC; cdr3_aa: CAWSVDSYEQYF
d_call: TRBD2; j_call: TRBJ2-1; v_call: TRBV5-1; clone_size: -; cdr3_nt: TGCGCCAGCAGCTTCATACTAGCGGGACGGAGTGAGCAGTTCTTC; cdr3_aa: CASSFILAGRSEQFF
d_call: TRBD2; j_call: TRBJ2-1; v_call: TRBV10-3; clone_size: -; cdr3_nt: TGTGCCATCACCCCCGTCCCCTCTAGCGGGAGGACTTACAATGAGCAGTTCTTC; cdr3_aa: CAITPVPSSGRTYNEQFF
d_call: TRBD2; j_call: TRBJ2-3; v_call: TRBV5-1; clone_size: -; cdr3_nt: TGCGCCAGCAGCTTTAGGGGTAGCGGGAGCTCAGATACGCAGTATTTT; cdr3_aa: CASSFRGSGSSDTQYF
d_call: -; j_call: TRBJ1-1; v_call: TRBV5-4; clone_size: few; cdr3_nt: TGTGCCAGCAGTTTTGGTAGCACTGAAGCTTTCTTT; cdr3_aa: CASSFGSTEAFF
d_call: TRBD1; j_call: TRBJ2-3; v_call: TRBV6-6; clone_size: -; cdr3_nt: TGTGCCAGCAGCGCCGGGACAGGGATCACAGATACGCAGTATTTT; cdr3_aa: CASSAGTGITDTQYF
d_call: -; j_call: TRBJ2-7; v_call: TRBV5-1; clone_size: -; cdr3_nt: TGCGCCAGCAGCTTGGGGCGGTCTGGGAGCTCCTACGAGCAGTACTTC; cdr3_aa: CASSLGRSGSSYEQYF
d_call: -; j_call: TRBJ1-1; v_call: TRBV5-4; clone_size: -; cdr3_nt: TGTGCCAGCAGCTTGGCAGGGGATAGGTCTGAAGCTTTCTTT; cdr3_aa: CASSLAGDRSEAFF
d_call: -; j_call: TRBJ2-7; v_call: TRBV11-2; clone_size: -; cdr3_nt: TGTGCCAGCAGCTTCTCGTCTGCGTTATTCTACGAGCAGTACTTC; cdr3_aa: CASSFSSALFYEQYF
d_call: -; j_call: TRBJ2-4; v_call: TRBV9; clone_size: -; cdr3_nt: TGTGCCAGCAGCGTAGGCGGTTTCGGGAAAAACATTCAGTACTTC; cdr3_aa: CASSVGGFGKNIQYF
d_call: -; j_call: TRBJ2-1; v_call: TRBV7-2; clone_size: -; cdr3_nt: TGTGCCAGCCCAGCGGGCTTTTACAATGAGCAGTTCTTC; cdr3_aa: CASPAGFYNEQFF
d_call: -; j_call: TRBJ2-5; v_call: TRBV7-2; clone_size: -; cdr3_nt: TGTGCCAGCAGCTTGAGCGTGCAAGAGACCCAGTACTTC; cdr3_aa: CASSLSVQETQYF
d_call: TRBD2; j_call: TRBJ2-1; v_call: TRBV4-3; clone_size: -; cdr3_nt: TGCGCCAGCAGCCCCTTTTTTGAGCGGGAGCGGGTCGGATACAATGAGCAGTTCTTC; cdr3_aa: CASSPFFERERVGYNEQFF
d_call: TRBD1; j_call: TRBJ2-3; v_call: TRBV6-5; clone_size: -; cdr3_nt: TGTGCCAGCAGTGACAGGGTTCTCACAGATACGCAGTATTTT; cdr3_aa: CASSDRVLTDTQYF
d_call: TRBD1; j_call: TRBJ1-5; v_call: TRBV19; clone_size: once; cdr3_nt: TGTGCCAGTACCCTACAGGGGGGCCAGCCCCAGCATTTT; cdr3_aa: CASTLQGGQPQHF
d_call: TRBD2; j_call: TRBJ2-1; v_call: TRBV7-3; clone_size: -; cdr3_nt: TGTGCCAGCAGCACTGGGACTAGCGGTGAGCAGTTCTTC; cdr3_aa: CASSTGTSGEQFF
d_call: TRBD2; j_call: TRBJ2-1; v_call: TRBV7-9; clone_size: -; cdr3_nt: TGTGCCAGCAGCAAAACCACTAGCGGGAGGCACAATGAGCAGTTCTTC; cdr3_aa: CASSKTTSGRHNEQFF
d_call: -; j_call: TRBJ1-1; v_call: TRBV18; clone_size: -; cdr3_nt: TGTGCCAGCTCACCAGAACGAGCGAACACTGAAGCTTTCTTT; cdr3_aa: CASSPERANTEAFF
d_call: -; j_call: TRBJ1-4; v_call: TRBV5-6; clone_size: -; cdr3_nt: TGTGCCAGCAGCTTCCCGGCTAATGAAAAACTGTTTTTT; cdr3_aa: CASSFPANEKLFF
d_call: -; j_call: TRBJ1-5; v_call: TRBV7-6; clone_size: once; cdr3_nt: TGTGCCAGCAGCTTAGGAGGACAAGGAAATCAGCCCCAGCATTTT; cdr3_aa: CASSLGGQGNQPQHF
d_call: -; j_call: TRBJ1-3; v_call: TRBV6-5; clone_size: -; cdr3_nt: TGTGCCAGCAGGATGGACAGAGAAGGAAACACCATATATTTT; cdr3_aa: CASRMDREGNTIYF
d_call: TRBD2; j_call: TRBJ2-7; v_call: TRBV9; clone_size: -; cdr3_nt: TGTGCCAGCAGCGTAGGGGGACTAGTATTCCACGAGCAGTACTTC; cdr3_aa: CASSVGGLVFHEQYF
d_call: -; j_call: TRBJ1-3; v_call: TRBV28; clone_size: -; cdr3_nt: TGTGCCAGCAGTTTGATTAGCTCTGGAAACACCATATATTTT; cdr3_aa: CASSLISSGNTIYF
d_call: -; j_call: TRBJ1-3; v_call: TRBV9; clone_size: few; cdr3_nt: TGTGCCAGCAGGGGCGAAGGACCCGAAGGGGAGGACTCTGGAAACACCATATATTTT; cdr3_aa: CASRGEGPEGEDSGNTIYF
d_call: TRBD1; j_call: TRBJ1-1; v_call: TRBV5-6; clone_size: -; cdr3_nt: TGTGCCAGCAGCACAGGACAGGGTCTCATGAACACTGAAGCTTTCTTT; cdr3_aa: CASSTGQGLMNTEAFF
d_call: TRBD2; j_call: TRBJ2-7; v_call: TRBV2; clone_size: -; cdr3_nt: TGTGCCAGGTCCTCCGGGACTAGCTTATACGAGCAGTACTTC; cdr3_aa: CARSSGTSLYEQYF
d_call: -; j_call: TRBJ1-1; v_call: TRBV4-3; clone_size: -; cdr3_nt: TGCGCCAGCAGCCAAGAAGGGGGATTGAACACTGAAGCTTTCTTT; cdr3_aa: CASSQEGGLNTEAFF
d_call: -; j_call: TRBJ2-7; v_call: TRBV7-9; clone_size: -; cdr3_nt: TGTGCCAGCAGCCTCCTCGGGGGTTTGTCCTACGAGCAGTACTTC; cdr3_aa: CASSLLGGLSYEQYF
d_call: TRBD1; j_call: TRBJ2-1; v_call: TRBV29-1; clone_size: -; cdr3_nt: TGCAGCGTTCGGACAGGGAACTACAATGAGCAGTTCTTC; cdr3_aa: CSVRTGNYNEQFF
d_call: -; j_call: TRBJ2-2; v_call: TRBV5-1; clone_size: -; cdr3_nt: TGCGCCAGCAGTCCCGGGATTCGGAAGACCGGGGAGCTGTTTTTT; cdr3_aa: CASSPGIRKTGELFF
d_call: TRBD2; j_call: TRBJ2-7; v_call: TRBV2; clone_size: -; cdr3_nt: TGTGCCAGCAGTACTAGGCGGGAGGCATACTTC; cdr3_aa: CASSTRREAYF
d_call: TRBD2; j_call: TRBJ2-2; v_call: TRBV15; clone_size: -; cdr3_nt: TGTGCCACCCCCAAAGAAGCGGGGACGAACACCGGGGAGCTGTTTTTT; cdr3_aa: CATPKEAGTNTGELFF
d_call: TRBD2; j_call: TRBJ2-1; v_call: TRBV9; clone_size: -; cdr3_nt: TGTGCCAGCAGCTTGAGACTAGCGGGAGCCCTCAATGAGCAGTTCTTC; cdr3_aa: CASSLRLAGALNEQFF
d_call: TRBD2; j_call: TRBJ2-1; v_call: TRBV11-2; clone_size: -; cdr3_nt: TGTGCCAGCAGCTCCTCGGGACTAGCGTTTGAGCAGTTCTTC; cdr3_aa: CASSSSGLAFEQFF
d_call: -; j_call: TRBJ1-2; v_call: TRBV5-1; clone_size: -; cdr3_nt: TGCGCCAGCAGCTTGAATAGTTACTATGGCTACACCTTC; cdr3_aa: CASSLNSYYGYTF
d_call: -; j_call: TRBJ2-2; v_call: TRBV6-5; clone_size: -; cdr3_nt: TGTGCCAGCAGGGAAGGGGCCGGGGAGCTGTTTTTT; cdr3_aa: CASREGAGELFF
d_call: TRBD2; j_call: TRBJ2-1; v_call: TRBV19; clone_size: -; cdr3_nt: TGTGCCAGTAGTTGGGGACTACGCTACAATGAGCAGTTCTTC; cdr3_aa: CASSWGLRYNEQFF
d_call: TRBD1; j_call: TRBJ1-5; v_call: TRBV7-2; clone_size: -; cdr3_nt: TGTGCCAGCAGCTCAAATACAGGGGGCAGGGAGCCCCAGCATTTT; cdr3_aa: CASSSNTGGREPQHF
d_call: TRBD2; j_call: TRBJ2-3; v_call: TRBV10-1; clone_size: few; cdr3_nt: TGCGCCAGCAGTCCGACTAGCGGGCATACGCAGTATTTT; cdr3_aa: CASSPTSGHTQYF
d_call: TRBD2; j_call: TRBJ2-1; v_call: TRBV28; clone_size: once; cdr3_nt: TGTGCCAGCAGTTCCCCCGGGACTAGCGGGAGGAATGAGCAGTTCTTC; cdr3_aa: CASSSPGTSGRNEQFF
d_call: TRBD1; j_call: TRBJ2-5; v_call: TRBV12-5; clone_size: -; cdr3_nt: TGTGCTAGTGGCTGGGGGACAGGGAAAGAGACCCAGTACTTC; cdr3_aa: CASGWGTGKETQYF
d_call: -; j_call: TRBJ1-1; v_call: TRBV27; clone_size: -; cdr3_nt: TGTGCCAGCAGTTTGGGGGGAATGACTGAAGCTTTCTTT; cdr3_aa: CASSLGGMTEAFF
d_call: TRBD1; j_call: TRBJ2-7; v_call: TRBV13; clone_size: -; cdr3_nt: TGTGCCAGCAGCTTAGGCCCAGGGGGCGTCCACGAGCAGTACTTC; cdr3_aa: CASSLGPGGVHEQYF
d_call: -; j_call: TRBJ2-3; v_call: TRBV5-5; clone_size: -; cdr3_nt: TGTGCCAGCAGCTTGGGCCCCGATCGAGCAGATACGCAGTATTTT; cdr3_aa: CASSLGPDRADTQYF